The next 20 T cell receptor beta chains were all read from a single sample in a study of T-cell reconstitution after alpha-beta-depleted transplantation in children. Unique molecular identifiers were used in preparing the TCRbeta library. TCRdb re-called the PCR reads with MiXCR, one entry per CDR3 protein. This sample has about 360,000 distinct CDR3 sequences; roughly 13% occur once, and the top ten carry 4.3%. Here the sequenced sample was PBMCs, taken from the stem cell graft. The receptors originated from a human donor who donated a stem cell graft to a child with Fanconi anemia.

This chain uses TRBV20-1 with TRBJ2-2; 8 positions match TRBD1. Trimming took 6 bases from V and 3 from J; bases not matched to a gene: 6. CDR3 length equals 14 residues. Germline lookup yields CDR1 DFQATT and CDR2 SNEGSKA (reference sequence). The CDR3 DNA reads TGCAGTGCGAGGGGACAGGCTTACACCGGGGAGCTGTTTTTT. It is translated as CSARGQAYTGELFF.

This clonotype was counted at least ten times. This chain uses TRBV20-1 with TRBJ2-3, with TRBD1 matching 11 bases. Germline CDR1 and CDR2: DFQATT and SNEGSKA (reference sequence). Trimming cost V 6 bases and J 5 bases; bases outside gene matches: 7. The CDR3 loop spans 14 amino acids. The CDR3 region has the DNA TGCAGTGCCTCCGGACAGGGGGCCGGAGATACGCAGTATTTT. This encodes CSASGQGAGDTQYF.

This clonotype was observed a few times. The V and J genes are TRBV14 and TRBJ2-3; D perhaps matches TRBD2 (6 bases). CDR1 SGHDN and CDR2 FVKESK come from the germline V gene. V lost 7 bases to trimming and J lost 0 bases, with 14 bases between them. The CDR3 is made up of 15 amino acids. The CDR3 spells CASTAGRTSTDTQYF. The DNA for the CDR3 is TGTGCCAGCACCGCGGGGAGAACTAGCACAGATACGCAGTATTTT. Full variable domain (outside the CDR3, taken from reference TRBV14 and TRBJ2-3): EAGVTQFPSHSVIEKGQTVTLRCDPISGHDNLYWYRRVMGKEIKFLLHFVKESKQDESGMPNNRFLAERTGGTYSTLKVQPAELEDSGVYFCASTAGRTSTDTQYFGPGTRLTVL.

This clonotype was detected many times. The chain combines TRBV7-3 with TRBJ2-1; D perhaps matches TRBD2 (6 bases). Trimming stripped 5 bases from V and 1 base from J, with 15 bases between. Germline V gene lookup returns CDR1 SGHTA and CDR2 FQGTGA. The CDR3 is 16 amino acids. Written as DNA, the CDR3 is TGTGCCAGCAGCCCCGGTGGGGGGAAGTCCTACAATGAGCAGTTCTTC. It encodes CASSPGGGKSYNEQFF.

The gene calls are TRBV5-6 and TRBJ2-7; perhaps TRBD1 as D (5 bases). Germline CDR1 is SGHDT and CDR2 is YYEEEE. Trimming left V 4 bases short and J 3 bases short, with 11 bases between. This CDR3 spans 13 amino acids. In DNA, the CDR3 is TGTGCCAGCAGCACACAGGAAATCTACGAGCAGTACGTC. Translation gives CASSTQEIYEQYV.

The V gene is TRBV7-6, the J gene TRBJ1-5, with a weak D call TRBD1 (5 bases). V lost 6 bases and J 6 bases, leaving 15 bases between the germline ends. The CDR3 covers 14 residues. Germline V lookup: CDR1 SGHVS, CDR2 FNYEAQ. The CDR3 DNA follows: TGTGCCAGCAGTGCCGGGACTGGGGGTCAGCCCCAGCATTTT. Translating it yields CASSAGTGGQPQHF.

The J gene is TRBJ2-3, the V gene TRBV7-6; D is perhaps TRBD1 (5 bases). The ends were cut back, 1 base at V and 0 bases at J, with 14 bases in the middle. Germline V gene lookup returns CDR1 SGHVS and CDR2 FNYEAQ. The CDR3 loop spans 17 amino acids. In DNA form, the CDR3 reads TGTGCCAGCAGCTTAGTAGGTCGGACAACTAGCACAGATACGCAGTATTTT. It is translated as CASSLVGRTTSTDTQYF.

The rearrangement uses TRBV4-3 and TRBJ1-2; the match to TRBD1 covers 7 bases. The germline CDR1 and CDR2 sequences are LGHNA and YSLEER. V lost 4 bases and J lost 7; bases outside the gene matches: 18. The CDR3 runs 17 residues. CDR3 coding DNA: TGCGCCAGCAGCCGGGACTTCTTCTCAAAGGGGGCAGGTGGCTACACCTTC. This gives the protein CASSRDFFSKGAGGYTF.

This clonotype was counted between two and nine times. The chain joins TRBV7-9 to TRBJ2-1, with D hard to call. V was shortened by 0 bases and J by 9 bases, with 6 bases between the two germline ends. CDR1 and CDR2 (germline): SEHNR, FQNEAQ (reference sequence). The CDR3 has 12 amino acids. The CDR3 loop is CASSLASSEQFF. DNA of the CDR3: TGTGCCAGCAGCTTAGCGAGCAGTGAGCAGTTCTTC.

In this sample, this clonotype turned up many times. The chain uses TRBV27 and TRBJ1-1; maybe TRBD1 (5 bases). This CDR3 has 14 amino acids. Trimming took 0 bases from V and 1 from J, leaving 6 bases between them. CDR1 and CDR2 (germline): MNHEY, SMNVEV (reference sequence). CDR3 nucleotides: TGTGCCAGCAGTTTATCAAGGGGGAACACTGAAGCTTTCTTT. Protein product: CASSLSRGNTEAFF.

This clonotype showed up just a few times. J is TRBJ2-7 and V is TRBV6-2 or TRBV6-3; D is undetermined. The CDR3 has 13 residues. V was pared by 7 bases and J by 5 bases, with 15 bases between. The V gene's germline CDR1 is MNHEY and CDR2 SVGEGT. The CDR3 DNA reads TGTGCCAGCAAGAAGGGAAGTTCGCACGAGCAGTACTTC. This codes for CASKKGSSHEQYF.

This clonotype appeared many times. The V and J genes are TRBV28 and TRBJ1-5; D not certain. Per germline, CDR1 MDHEN and CDR2 SYDVKM. The CDR3 loop spans 12 amino acids. The V gene lost 2 bases and the J gene lost 7 bases, with 6 bases spanning the gap. CDR3 residues: CASSLEDQPQHF. The CDR3 bases are TGTGCCAGCAGTTTAGAGGACCAGCCCCAGCATTTT.

This clonotype occurred many times. This rearrangement joins TRBV7-9 to TRBJ2-3; no reliable D call. This CDR3 is built from 15 residues. The V end lost 1 base, the J end lost 0 bases, and 8 bases lay between the germline ends. In germline, CDR1 is SEHNR, CDR2 FQNEAQ (reference sequence). The CDR3 DNA is TGTGCCAGCAGCTTAGAGACACCTAGCACAGATACGCAGTATTTT. Residues: CASSLETPSTDTQYF.

This clonotype came up many times. The CDR3 sequence is CASSLLGGIDTEAFF. CDR3 DNA: TGCGCCAGCAGCTTACTGGGCGGGATTGACACTGAAGCTTTCTTT. This chain connects TRBV5-1 to TRBJ1-1; D is unclear. The CDR3 covers 15 residues. V lost 2 bases and J 3 bases, leaving 14 bases between the germline ends. CDR1 and CDR2 (germline): SGHRS, YFSETQ.

This clonotype has a handful of counts. This rearrangement joins TRBV5-1 to TRBJ1-1; maybe TRBD1 (6 bases). Deletions cut 3 bases from V and 3 bases from J, with 15 bases between. The CDR3 covers 15 residues. Per germline, CDR1 SGHRS and CDR2 YFSETQ. CDR3 nucleotides: TGCGCCAGCAGCTCGAGGCCCTCAGGGGACACTGAAGCTTTCTTT. It specifies CASSSRPSGDTEAFF.

This clonotype has at least ten counts. The CDR3 spells CASSRGRINEQFF. The CDR3 nucleotides read TGTGCCAGCAGTCGGGGCCGGATCAATGAGCAGTTCTTC. The chain uses TRBV12-3 or TRBV12-4 and TRBJ2-1; perhaps D is TRBD1 or TRBD2 (5 bases each). The CDR3 runs 13 residues. Trimming removed 5 bases at V and 6 bases at J, with 11 bases between.

The sample holds many counts of this clonotype. V is TRBV20-1 and J is TRBJ2-3; possible D gene TRBD1, 6 bases. V lost 2 bases to trimming and J lost 5 bases, with 17 bases between them. The CDR3 runs 15 residues. Germline CDR1 reads DFQATT; CDR2 reads SNEGSKA (reference sequence). The CDR3 here is CSARRYQGIEDTQYF. In DNA, the CDR3 is TGCAGTGCTAGAAGGTACCAGGGGATAGAAGATACGCAGTATTTT.

The V gene is TRBV25-1, the J gene TRBJ1-2; no clear D. This CDR3 has 15 residues. From germline, CDR1 is MGHDK and CDR2 SYGVNS. Trimming removed 3 bases from V and 6 bases from J, with 17 bases in between. The CDR3 region has the DNA TGTGCCAGCAGTGACGTCCACACCGCTGGCCATGGCTACACCTTC. This gives the protein CASSDVHTAGHGYTF.

This clonotype was found many times. The chain employs TRBV9 and TRBJ2-3, with D possibly matching TRBD2 (5 bases). Trimming took 4 bases from V and 5 from J, leaving 14 bases between them. Germline values: CDR1 SGDLS, CDR2 YYNGEE. CDR3 length: 14 residues. The CDR3 nucleotides are TGTGCCAGCAGCTCCCAGGCTGGGAGAGATACGCAGTATTTT. Encoded protein: CASSSQAGRDTQYF.

The chain couples TRBV28 to TRBJ1-3, with a weak D call TRBD1 (6 bases). The ends were cut back, 2 bases at V and 3 bases at J, with 17 bases in the middle. This CDR3 region has 17 residues. Per germline, CDR1 MDHEN and CDR2 SYDVKM. The CDR3 reads CASSLTGQQGHGNTIYF. CDR3 coding DNA: TGTGCCAGCAGTTTAACGGGGCAACAGGGCCATGGAAACACCATATATTTT.